These 8 T cell receptor beta chains share one sample of origin, sequenced in a study of long-term antiretroviral therapy in people with HIV. Sequencing used immunoSEQ v3.0 at survey level. Produced via immunoSEQ multiplex PCR; TCRdb's table is partial and in-frame only. The table records 25,000 to 30,000 clones, roughly four fifths of them present only once. Sample: unsorted PBMCs, taken 1.1 years before starting antiretroviral therapy. These TCRs come from a woman aged 25 to 45 with HIV.

The chain couples TRBV6-5 to TRBJ2-2; 8 bases map to TRBD2. CDR3 length equals 15 residues. Germline lookup yields CDR1 MNHEY and CDR2 SVGAGI. J gave up 0 bases and V 5 bases, and 2 bases lay outside the gene matches. The CDR3 bases are TGTGCCAGCAGTCTCGGGGGGGCGAACACCGGGGAGCTGTTTTTT. Translating it yields CASSLGGANTGELFF.

V usage is TRBV27 and J usage is TRBJ1-6; the D is unclear. V lost 3 bases and J lost 7, with 16 bases in between. The V gene's germline CDR1 is MNHEY and CDR2 SMNVEV (reference sequence). This CDR3 is 16 amino acids long. The DNA of the CDR3 is TGTGCCAGCAGTTTCTTTAGGACGGTTCGGAATTCACCCCTCCACTTT. Translating gives CASSFFRTVRNSPLHF.

The V call is TRBV7-3, the J call TRBJ2-1; 7 bases are shared with TRBD1. Germline V gene lookup returns CDR1 SGHTA and CDR2 FQGTGA. The CDR3 totals 15 residues. Trimming removed 3 bases from V and 0 bases from J; junction bases left unmatched: 2. CDR3 sequence (DNA): TGTGCCAGCAGCTTGGGGGACAGCTCCTACAATGAGCAGTTCTTC. The encoded protein is CASSLGDSSYNEQFF. Combining the CDR3 with reference TRBV7-3 and TRBJ2-1 gives the whole variable domain GAGVSQTPSNKVTEKGKYVELRCDPISGHTALYWYRQSLGQGPEFLIYFQGTGAADDSGLPNDRFFAVRPEGSVSTLKIQRTERGDSAVYLCASSLGDSSYNEQFFGPGTRLTVL.

The chain joins TRBV14 to TRBJ2-3, with D hard to call. The germline V gene encodes CDR1 SGHDN and CDR2 FVKESK. This CDR3 has 13 amino acids. Trimming pared 4 bases from V and 6 bases from J, leaving 11 bases between. Written as DNA, the CDR3 is TGTGCCAGCAGCCCGATCGCCGCTGATACGCAGTATTTT. This sequence encodes CASSPIAADTQYF. The whole variable domain, filled in from reference TRBV14 and TRBJ2-3, reads EAGVTQFPSHSVIEKGQTVTLRCDPISGHDNLYWYRRVMGKEIKFLLHFVKESKQDESGMPNNRFLAERTGGTYSTLKVQPAELEDSGVYFCASSPIAADTQYFGPGTRLTVL.

The chain joins TRBV7-6 to TRBJ2-1; 8 bases map to TRBD2. The CDR3 is 15 amino acids. Germline CDR1 is SGHVS and CDR2 is FNYEAQ. The V and J ends lost 5 bases and 5 bases, in that order; junction bases with no gene match: 8. The CDR3 DNA is TGTGCCAGCAGCCTCGGTTTGCGGGGGGACAATGAGCAGTTCTTC. Translated, it gives CASSLGLRGDNEQFF. The full variable domain, completed using reference TRBV7-6 and TRBJ2-1, is GAGVSQSPRYKVTKRGQDVALRCDPISGHVSLYWYRQALGQGPEFLTYFNYEAQQDKSGLPNDRFSAERPEGSISTLTIQRTEQRDSAMYRCASSLGLRGDNEQFFGPGTRLTVL.

The V gene is TRBV11-3, the J gene TRBJ2-7, with 9 bases that match TRBD2. The V segment lost 2 bases and the J segment 7 bases; nucleotides outside the gene matches: 6. CDR3 size: 14 residues. Germline V gene sequence: CDR1 SGHNT, CDR2 YENEEA. The CDR3 nucleotides are TGTGCCAGCAGCTTATCCGGACTAGCGATTGAGCAGTACGTC. Translated, it gives CASSLSGLAIEQYV.

This sequence joins TRBV7-9 and TRBJ1-3, with 8 bases identical to TRBD1. The CDR3 totals 17 residues. V was pared by 4 bases and J by 0 bases, with 8 bases of the junction left unmatched. Germline assignment: CDR1 SEHNR and CDR2 FQNEAQ (reference sequence). The CDR3 DNA sequence: TGTGCCAGCAGCTCGGCCGGGACAGGCTTCTCTGGAAACACCATATATTTT. This gives the protein CASSSAGTGFSGNTIYF.

The chain combines TRBV21-1 with TRBJ1-2; no check of the table's D call, TRBD1, against the DNA was made. TRBV21-1 is tagged as a pseudogene. This CDR3 spans 17 amino acids. CDR3: CASSHPGQVVGNYGYTF. Written as DNA, the CDR3 is TGTGCCAGCAGCCACCCGGGACAGGTCGTCGGGAACTATGGCTACACCTTC.